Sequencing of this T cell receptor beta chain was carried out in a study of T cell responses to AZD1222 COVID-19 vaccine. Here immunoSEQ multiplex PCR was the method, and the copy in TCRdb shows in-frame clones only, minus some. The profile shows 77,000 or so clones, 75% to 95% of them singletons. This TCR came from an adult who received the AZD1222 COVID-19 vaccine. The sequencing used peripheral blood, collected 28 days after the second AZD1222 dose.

The CDR3 reads CASSIQEGRKPQHF. The CDR3 nucleotides read TGTGCCAGCAGTATACAGGAGGGTCGGAAGCCCCAGCATTTT. J is TRBJ1-5 and V is TRBV27; a possible D gene is TRBD1 (5 bases). V was shortened by 5 bases and J by 8 bases, with 16 bases between the two germline ends. In germline, CDR1 is MNHEY, CDR2 SMNVEV (reference sequence). The CDR3 has 14 residues.